This passage covers 10 T cell receptor beta chains from one sample sequenced in a study of OX40 agonist ivuxolimab in advanced cancers. Some clones are missing from TCRdb's copy, which holds only in-frame ones; the method was immunoSEQ multiplex PCR. The sample lists about 96,000 clones, about 90% seen once, with around 1.6% in the top ten. The sequences come from CD4+ or CD8+ T cells sorted from blood, collected in a trial of the OX40 agonist ivuxolimab. The source is an adult with an advanced solid tumor such as melanoma, head and neck, liver or kidney cancer.

The V call is TRBV30, the J call TRBJ1-2; D unresolved. Germline loops: CDR1 GTSNPN, CDR2 SVGIG (reference sequence). The CDR3 loop spans 12 amino acids. The V gene lost 2 bases and the J gene lost 8 bases, with 12 bases spanning the gap. The CDR3 coding sequence is TGTGCCTGGAGTTTACGAGCGGAGGGCTACACCTTC. Its translation is CAWSLRAEGYTF. Supplemented by reference TRBV30 and TRBJ1-2, the full variable domain reads SQTIHQWPATLVQPVGSPLSLECTVEGTSNPNLYWYRQAAGRGLQLLFYSVGIGQISSEVPQNLSASRPQDRQFILSSKKLLLSDSGFYLCAWSLRAEGYTFGSGTRLTVV.

The chain is built from TRBV4-3 and TRBJ1-5; a possible D gene is TRBD1 (5 bases). This CDR3 contains 15 residues. Germline V CDR1 and CDR2: LGHNA, YSLEER. Trimming took off 0 bases at V and 8 bases at J, with 14 bases between the two ends. The CDR3, as DNA: TGCGCCAGCAGCCAAGATCGAGTAGGCAGGGAGCCCCAGCATTTT. Protein product: CASSQDRVGREPQHF.

This clone was counted a single time. This chain uses TRBV10-3 with TRBJ1-2; D might be TRBD1 (5 bases). The germline V and J ends were trimmed by 5 bases and 4 bases, with 14 bases remaining between them. Germline CDR1 is ENHRY and CDR2 is SYGVKD. The CDR3 extends over 14 amino acids. For the CDR3, the DNA is TGTGCCATCAGTCAGGGTGGCGGCTTCTATGGCTACACCTTC. Residues: CAISQGGGFYGYTF.

Comments on this clone: At one boundary the junction diverges from the germline segment, which might be a read error. The chain uses TRBV7-3 and TRBJ2-3; TRBD1 aligns across 7 bases. The CDR3 loop spans 15 amino acids. Germline V CDR1 and CDR2: SGHTA, FQGTGA. This CDR3 is CASSPTDRATDAQYF. The CDR3 DNA follows: TGTGCCAGCAGCCCCACCGACAGGGCTACAGATGCGCAGTATTTT. The variable domain in full, with the rest retrieved from reference TRBV7-3 and TRBJ2-3, is GAGVSQTPSNKVTEKGKYVELRCDPISGHTALYWYRQSLGQGPEFLIYFQGTGAADDSGLPNDRFFAVRPEGSVSTLKIQRTERGDSAVYLCASSPTDRATDAQYFGPGTRLTVL.

This chain joins TRBV27 and TRBJ1-2; weak D call: TRBD1 (6 bases). V lost 2 bases to trimming and J lost 7 bases, with 11 bases between them. The CDR3 contains 13 residues. Germline CDR1 reads MNHEY; CDR2 reads SMNVEV (reference sequence). The CDR3 is CASSLQGLGGYTF. The DNA of the CDR3 is TGTGCCAGCAGTTTACAGGGGCTTGGTGGCTACACCTTC.

The V and J genes are TRBV4-1 and TRBJ1-1; weak D call: TRBD1 (6 bases). Trimming took off 4 bases at V and 10 bases at J, with 16 bases between the two ends. Germline values: CDR1 MGHRA, CDR2 YSYEKL. The CDR3 totals 13 residues. The CDR3 DNA follows: TGCGCCAGCAGCCCCCAGGGGACGCGGGGAGCTTTCTTT. Its translation: CASSPQGTRGAFF.

This chain links TRBV11-2 with TRBJ2-1; maybe TRBD2 (6 bases). V was cut by 5 bases and J by 1 base, with 12 bases left in between. CDR1 is SGHAT, CDR2 FQNNGV, per germline. The CDR3 contains 15 residues. CDR3 nucleotides: TGTGCCAGCAGCCCTCTGGCGGGGTCCTACAATGAGCAGTTCTTC. The encoded protein is CASSPLAGSYNEQFF.

This chain joins TRBV5-1 and TRBJ1-1; D uncertain. Germline values: CDR1 SGHRS, CDR2 YFSETQ. The CDR3 spans 15 residues. Between the trimmed V and J ends, which lost 3 bases and 1 base, there was a span of 13 bases. The CDR3 reads CASSSSPVTNTEAFF. CDR3 DNA sequence: TGCGCCAGCAGCTCTTCTCCCGTGACGAACACTGAAGCTTTCTTT.

The chain employs TRBV7-8 and TRBJ2-1; TRBD2 agrees at 14 bases. CDR3 length: 19 amino acids. Germline V lookup: CDR1 SGHVS, CDR2 FQNEAQ. Trimming removed 5 bases from V and 2 bases from J; junction bases left unmatched: 11. The CDR3 DNA is TGTGCCAGCAGCGCCAGGACTAGCGGGAGGATCGTCCCCTACAATGAGCAGTTCTTC. This gives the protein CASSARTSGRIVPYNEQFF.

This CDR3 reads CASMFQWGQVSGANVLTF. For the CDR3, the DNA is TGTGCCAGCATGTTTCAATGGGGACAGGTGTCTGGGGCCAACGTCCTGACTTTC. This chain links TRBV11-2 with TRBJ2-6; 8 bases fit TRBD1. Unmatched junction bases numbered 12, after V lost 7 bases and J lost 1 base. The CDR3 consists of 18 residues. The germline V gene encodes CDR1 SGHAT and CDR2 FQNNGV.